This T cell receptor (beta chain) was identified in a study of control samples from healthy donors and cancer patients (dated by TCRdb to about 2020). About this clone: What antigen it recognizes has not been identified. Nothing much larger sits one base from this clone, and base qualities are not available.

The cysteine opens and the phenylalanine closes a CDR3 of 14 amino acids. Only the CDR3 part of the read is kept: 42 bases, read in frame from the first base. The germline V gene (reference sequence) supplies CDR1 LNHDA and CDR2 SQIVND. Deletion took 3 bases off V and 5 bases off J, with a span of 13 bases between the germline ends. Preparation of the library involved the immunoSEQ multiplex PCR assay. What TCRdb holds here is the immuneACCESS table cut down to in-frame rearrangements. Part of the clones is not present; checked against another copy, under half of the missing clones reflect an unresolved V gene, and the others are unexplained. The sample table contains 90,000 to 100,000 clones; only one count was recorded for roughly three quarters of them. The top ten clones comprise roughly 10% of the sample.

The sequenced sample was blood. This receptor chain uses TRBV19 and TRBJ1-2; tentative D gene TRBD1, with 5 bases matching. This receptor was obtained from a woman aged 25 to 39 in good health. The DNA reads as follows: TGTGCCAGTAGTATCGGGACGCCCATGTATGGCTACACCTTC. This translates into CASSIGTPMYGYTF.